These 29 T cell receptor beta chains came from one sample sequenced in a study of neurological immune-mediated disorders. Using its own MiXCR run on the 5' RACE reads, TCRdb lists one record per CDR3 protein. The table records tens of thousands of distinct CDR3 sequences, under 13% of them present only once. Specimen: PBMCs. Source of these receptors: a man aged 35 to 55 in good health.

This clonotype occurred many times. The DNA of the CDR3 is TGTGCCACCAGCAGCCTAACCCTCCGGGATGACCGAGGGTATAGCAATCAGCCCCAGCATTTT. Amino acids: CATSSLTLRDDRGYSNQPQHF. V usage is TRBV15 and J usage is TRBJ1-5; D not certain. The ends were cut back, 3 bases at V and 0 bases at J, with 27 bases in the middle. Germline V gene data show CDR1 as LNHNV and CDR2 as YYDKDF (reference sequence). This CDR3 is built from 21 residues.

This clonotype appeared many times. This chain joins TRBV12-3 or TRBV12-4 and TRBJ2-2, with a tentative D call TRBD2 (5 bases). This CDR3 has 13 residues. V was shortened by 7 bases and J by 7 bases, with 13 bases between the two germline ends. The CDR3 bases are TGTGCCAGCAAACAAGGGCGGGTCGGGGAGCTGTTTTTT. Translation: CASKQGRVGELFF.

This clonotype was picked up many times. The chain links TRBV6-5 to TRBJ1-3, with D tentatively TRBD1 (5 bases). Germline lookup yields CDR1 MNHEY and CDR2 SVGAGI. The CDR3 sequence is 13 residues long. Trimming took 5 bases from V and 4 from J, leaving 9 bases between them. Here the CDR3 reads CASSRDAGNTIYF. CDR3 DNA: TGTGCCAGCAGTCGGGACGCCGGAAACACCATATATTTT.

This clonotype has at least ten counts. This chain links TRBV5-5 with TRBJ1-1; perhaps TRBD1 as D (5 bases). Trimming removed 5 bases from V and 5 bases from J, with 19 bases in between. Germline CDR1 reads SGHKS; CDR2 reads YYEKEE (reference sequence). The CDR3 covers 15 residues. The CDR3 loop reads CASSSNRGGGTEAFF. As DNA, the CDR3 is TGTGCCAGCAGTTCAAACCGGGGGGGAGGAACTGAAGCTTTCTTT.

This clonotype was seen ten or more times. CDR3 loop: CASSSPRPRRYSGNTIYF. The CDR3, as DNA: TGTGCCAGCAGTTCACCAAGGCCCCGCCGATACTCTGGAAACACCATATATTTT. The chain employs TRBV28 and TRBJ1-3, with D hard to call. V gave up 4 bases and J gave up 0 bases, with 19 bases separating them. Germline V CDR1 and CDR2: MDHEN, SYDVKM. The CDR3 loop spans 18 amino acids.

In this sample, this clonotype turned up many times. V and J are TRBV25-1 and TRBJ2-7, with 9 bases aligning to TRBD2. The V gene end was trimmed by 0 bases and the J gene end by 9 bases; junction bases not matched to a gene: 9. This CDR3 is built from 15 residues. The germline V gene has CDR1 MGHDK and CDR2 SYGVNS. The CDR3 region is CASSEYTSGLPGQYF. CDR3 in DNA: TGTGCCAGCAGTGAATATACTAGCGGGCTCCCGGGGCAGTACTTC.

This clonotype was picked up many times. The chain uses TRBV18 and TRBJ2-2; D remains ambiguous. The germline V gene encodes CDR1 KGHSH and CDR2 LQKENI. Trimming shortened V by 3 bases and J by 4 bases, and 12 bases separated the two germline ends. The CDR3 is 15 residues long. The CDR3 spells CASSPSTLPTGELFF. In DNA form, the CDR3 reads TGTGCCAGCTCACCGTCGACATTACCCACCGGGGAGCTGTTTTTT.

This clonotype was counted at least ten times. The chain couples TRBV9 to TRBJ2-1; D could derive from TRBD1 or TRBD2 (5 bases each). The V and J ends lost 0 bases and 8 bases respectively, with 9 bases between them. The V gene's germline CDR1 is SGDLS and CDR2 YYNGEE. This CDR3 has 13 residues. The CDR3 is CASSVVGTDEQFF. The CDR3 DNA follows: TGTGCCAGCAGCGTAGTTGGGACGGATGAGCAGTTCTTC.

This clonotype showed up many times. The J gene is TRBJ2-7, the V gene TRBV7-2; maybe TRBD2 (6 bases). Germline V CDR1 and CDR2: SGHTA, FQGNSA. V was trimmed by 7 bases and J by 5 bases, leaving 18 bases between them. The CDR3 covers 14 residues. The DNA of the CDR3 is TGTGCCAGCACCCCGGGAGATAGGGCGAACGAGCAGTACTTC. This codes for CASTPGDRANEQYF.

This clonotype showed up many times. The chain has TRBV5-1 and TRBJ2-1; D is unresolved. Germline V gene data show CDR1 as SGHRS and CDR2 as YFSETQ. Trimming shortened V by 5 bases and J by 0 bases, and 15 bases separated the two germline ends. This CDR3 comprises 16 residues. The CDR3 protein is CASRAALRSSYNEQFF. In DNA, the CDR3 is TGCGCCAGCAGGGCAGCCTTGAGGAGCTCCTACAATGAGCAGTTCTTC.

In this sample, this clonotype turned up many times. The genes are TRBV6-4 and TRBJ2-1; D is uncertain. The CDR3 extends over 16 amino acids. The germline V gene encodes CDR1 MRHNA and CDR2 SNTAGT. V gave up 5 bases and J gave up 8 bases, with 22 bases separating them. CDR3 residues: CASSRTETIRPHEQFF. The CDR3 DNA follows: TGTGCCAGCAGTCGTACCGAGACCATCCGCCCCCATGAGCAGTTCTTC.

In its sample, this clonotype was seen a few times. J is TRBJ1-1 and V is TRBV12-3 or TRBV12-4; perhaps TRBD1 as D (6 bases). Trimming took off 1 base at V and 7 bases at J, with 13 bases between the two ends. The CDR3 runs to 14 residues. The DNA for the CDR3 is TGTGCCAGCAGTTTAGGAAGGGGGGGGGATGAAGCTTTCTTT. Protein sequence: CASSLGRGGDEAFF.

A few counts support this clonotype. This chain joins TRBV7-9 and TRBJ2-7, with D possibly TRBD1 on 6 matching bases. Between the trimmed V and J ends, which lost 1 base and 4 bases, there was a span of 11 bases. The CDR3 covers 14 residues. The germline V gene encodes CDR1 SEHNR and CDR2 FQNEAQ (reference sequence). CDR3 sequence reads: CASSLENREYEQYF. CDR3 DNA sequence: TGTGCCAGCAGCTTAGAGAACAGGGAGTACGAGCAGTACTTC.

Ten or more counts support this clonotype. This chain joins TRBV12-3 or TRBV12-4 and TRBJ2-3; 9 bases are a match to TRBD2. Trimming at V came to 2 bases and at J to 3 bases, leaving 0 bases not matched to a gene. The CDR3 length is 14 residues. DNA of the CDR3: TGTGCCAGCAGTTTAACTAGCGGGACAGATACGCAGTATTTT. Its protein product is CASSLTSGTDTQYF.

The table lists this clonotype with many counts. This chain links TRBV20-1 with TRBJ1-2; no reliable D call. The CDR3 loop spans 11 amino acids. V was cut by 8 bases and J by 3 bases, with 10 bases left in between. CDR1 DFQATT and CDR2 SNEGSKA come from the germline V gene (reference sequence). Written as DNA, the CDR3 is TGCAGTATCAGACCGTACTATGGCTACACCTTC. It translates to CSIRPYYGYTF.

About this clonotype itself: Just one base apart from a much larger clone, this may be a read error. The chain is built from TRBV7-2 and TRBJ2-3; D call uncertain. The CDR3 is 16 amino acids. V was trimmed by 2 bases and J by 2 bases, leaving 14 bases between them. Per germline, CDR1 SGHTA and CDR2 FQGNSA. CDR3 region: CASSLWLVDYTDTQYF. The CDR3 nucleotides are TGTGCCAGCAGCTTATGGCTAGTGGATTACACAGATACGCAGTATTTT.

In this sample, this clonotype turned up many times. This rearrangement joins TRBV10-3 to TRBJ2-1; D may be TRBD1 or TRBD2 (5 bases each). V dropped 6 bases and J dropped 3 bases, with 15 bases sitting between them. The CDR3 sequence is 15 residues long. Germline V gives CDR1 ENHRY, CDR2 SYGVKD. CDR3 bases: TGTGCCATCAGAGCCGGGACGGAAGGCTACAATGAGCAGTTCTTC. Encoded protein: CAIRAGTEGYNEQFF.

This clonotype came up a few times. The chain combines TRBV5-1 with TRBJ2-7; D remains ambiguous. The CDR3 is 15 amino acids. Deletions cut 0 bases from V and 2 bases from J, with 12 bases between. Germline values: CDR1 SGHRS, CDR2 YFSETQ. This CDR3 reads CASSLGRVPTYEQYF. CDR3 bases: TGCGCCAGCAGCTTGGGAAGGGTTCCGACCTACGAGCAGTACTTC.

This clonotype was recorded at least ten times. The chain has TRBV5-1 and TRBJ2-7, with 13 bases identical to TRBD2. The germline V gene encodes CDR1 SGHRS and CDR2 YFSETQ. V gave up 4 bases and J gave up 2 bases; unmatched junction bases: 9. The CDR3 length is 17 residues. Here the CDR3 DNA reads TGCGCCAGCAGCCTCGGCGGGACTAGCGGGGCGACCTACGAGCAGTACTTC. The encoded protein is CASSLGGTSGATYEQYF.

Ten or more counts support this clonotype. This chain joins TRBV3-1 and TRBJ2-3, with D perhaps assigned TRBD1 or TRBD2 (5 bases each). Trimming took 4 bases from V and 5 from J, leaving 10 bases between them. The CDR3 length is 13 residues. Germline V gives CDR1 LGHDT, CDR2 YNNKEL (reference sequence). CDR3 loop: CASSPLRGDTQYF. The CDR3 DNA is TGTGCCAGCAGCCCGTTGAGGGGAGATACGCAGTATTTT.

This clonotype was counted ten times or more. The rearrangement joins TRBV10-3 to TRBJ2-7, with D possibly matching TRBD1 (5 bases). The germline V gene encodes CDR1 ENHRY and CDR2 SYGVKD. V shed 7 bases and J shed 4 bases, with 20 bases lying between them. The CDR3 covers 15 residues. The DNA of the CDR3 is TGTGCCATCACCAACATCCAGGGTGCAGGGTACGAGCAGTACTTC. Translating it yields CAITNIQGAGYEQYF.

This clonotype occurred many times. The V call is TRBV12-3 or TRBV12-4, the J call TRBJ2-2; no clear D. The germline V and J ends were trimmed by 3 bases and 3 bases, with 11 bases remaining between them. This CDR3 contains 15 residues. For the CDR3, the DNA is TGTGCCAGCAGTTTTTTGAACAGCCACACCGGGGAGCTGTTTTTT. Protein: CASSFLNSHTGELFF.

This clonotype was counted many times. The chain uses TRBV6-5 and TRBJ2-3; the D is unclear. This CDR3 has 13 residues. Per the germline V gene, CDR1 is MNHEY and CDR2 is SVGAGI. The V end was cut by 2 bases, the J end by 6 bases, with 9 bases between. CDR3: CASSYLLGDTQYF. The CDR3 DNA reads TGTGCCAGCAGTTACCTCCTAGGGGATACGCAGTATTTT.

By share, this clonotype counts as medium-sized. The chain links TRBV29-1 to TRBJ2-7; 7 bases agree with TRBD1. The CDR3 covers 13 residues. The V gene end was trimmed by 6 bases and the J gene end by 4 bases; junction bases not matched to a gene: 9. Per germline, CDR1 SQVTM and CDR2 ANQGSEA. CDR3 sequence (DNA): TGCAGCGTGTTAGGGGACAGTCGTTACGAGCAGTACTTC. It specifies CSVLGDSRYEQYF.

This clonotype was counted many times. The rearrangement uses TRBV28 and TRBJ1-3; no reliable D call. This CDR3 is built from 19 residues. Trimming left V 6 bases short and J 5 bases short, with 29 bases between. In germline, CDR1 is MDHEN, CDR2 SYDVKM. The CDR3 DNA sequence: TGTGCCAGCAGCCCCGTCTTTGCAGTTTTTGGTCGGGCCCGAAACACCATATATTTT. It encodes CASSPVFAVFGRARNTIYF.

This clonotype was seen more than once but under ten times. DNA of the CDR3: TGCGCCAGCAGCTTTGCACAAGTCGCCGGGGAGCTGTTTTTT. The encoded protein is CASSFAQVAGELFF. The chain couples TRBV5-1 to TRBJ2-2; D unresolved. Germline-derived CDR1 and CDR2 are SGHRS and YFSETQ. V was shortened by 2 bases and J by 6 bases, with 11 bases between the two germline ends. The CDR3 loop spans 14 amino acids. Using reference TRBV5-1 and TRBJ2-2 for the parts outside the CDR3, the full variable domain is KAGVTQTPRYLIKTRGQQVTLSCSPISGHRSVSWYQQTPGQGLQFLFEYFSETQRNKGNFPGRFSGRQFSNSRSEMNVSTLELGDSALYLCASSFAQVAGELFFGEGSRLTVL.

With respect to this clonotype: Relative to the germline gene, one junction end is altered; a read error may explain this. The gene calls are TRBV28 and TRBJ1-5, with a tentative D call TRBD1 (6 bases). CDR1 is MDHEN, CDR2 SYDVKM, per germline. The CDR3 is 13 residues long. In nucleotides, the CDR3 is TGTGCCAGCAGTTTTGGGGGCAATCAGCACCAGCATTTT. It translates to CASSFGGNQHQHF.

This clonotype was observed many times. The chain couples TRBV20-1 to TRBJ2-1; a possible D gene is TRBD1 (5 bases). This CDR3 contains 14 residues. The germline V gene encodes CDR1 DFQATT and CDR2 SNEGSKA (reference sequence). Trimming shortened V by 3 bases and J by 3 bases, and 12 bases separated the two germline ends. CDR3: CSARGRDYYNEQFF. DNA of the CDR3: TGCAGTGCTAGGGGCAGGGATTACTACAATGAGCAGTTCTTC.

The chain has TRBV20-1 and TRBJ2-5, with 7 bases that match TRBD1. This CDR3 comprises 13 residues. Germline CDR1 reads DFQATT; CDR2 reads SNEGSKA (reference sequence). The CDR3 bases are TGCAGAGCTGGGGTAGGGACAGAAGGGACCCAGTACTTC. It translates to CRAGVGTEGTQYF.